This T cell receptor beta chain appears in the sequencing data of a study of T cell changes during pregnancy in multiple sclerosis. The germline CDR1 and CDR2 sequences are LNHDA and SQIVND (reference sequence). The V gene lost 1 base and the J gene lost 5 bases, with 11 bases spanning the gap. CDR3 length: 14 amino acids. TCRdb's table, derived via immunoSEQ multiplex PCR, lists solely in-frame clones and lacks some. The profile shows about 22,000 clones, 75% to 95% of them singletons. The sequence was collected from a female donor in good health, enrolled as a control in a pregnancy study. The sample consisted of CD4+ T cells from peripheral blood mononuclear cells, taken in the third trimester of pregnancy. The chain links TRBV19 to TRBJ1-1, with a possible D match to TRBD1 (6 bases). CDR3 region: CASSIVQGGTEAFF. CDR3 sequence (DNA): TGTGCCAGTAGTATAGTACAGGGTGGTACTGAAGCTTTCTTT.